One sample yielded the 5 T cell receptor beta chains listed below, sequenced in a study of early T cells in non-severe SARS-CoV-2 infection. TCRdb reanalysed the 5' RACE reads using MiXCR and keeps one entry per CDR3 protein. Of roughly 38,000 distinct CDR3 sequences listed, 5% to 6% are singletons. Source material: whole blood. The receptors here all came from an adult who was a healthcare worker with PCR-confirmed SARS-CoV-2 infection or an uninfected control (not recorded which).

The DNA for the CDR3 is TGTGCCAGCAGCTTATGGCCCTACAATGAGCAGTTCTTC. This translates into CASSLWPYNEQFF. The chain couples TRBV7-3 to TRBJ2-1, with D unresolved. Trimming took 2 bases from V and 2 from J, leaving 4 bases between them. Germline CDR1 reads SGHTA; CDR2 reads FQGTGA. This CDR3 spans 13 amino acids.

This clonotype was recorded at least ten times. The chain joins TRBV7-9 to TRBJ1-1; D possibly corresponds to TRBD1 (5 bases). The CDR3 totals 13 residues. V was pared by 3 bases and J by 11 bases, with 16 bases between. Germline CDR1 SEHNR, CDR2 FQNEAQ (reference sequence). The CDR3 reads CASSLWQGDEAFF. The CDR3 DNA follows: TGTGCCAGCAGCTTGTGGCAGGGAGACGAGGCTTTCTTT. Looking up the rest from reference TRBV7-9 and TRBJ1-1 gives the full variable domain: DTGVSQNPRHKITKRGQNVTFRCDPISEHNRLYWYRQTLGQGPEFLTYFQNEAQLEKSRLLSDRFSAERPKGSFSTLEIQRTEQGDSAMYLCASSLWQGDEAFFGQGTRLTVV.

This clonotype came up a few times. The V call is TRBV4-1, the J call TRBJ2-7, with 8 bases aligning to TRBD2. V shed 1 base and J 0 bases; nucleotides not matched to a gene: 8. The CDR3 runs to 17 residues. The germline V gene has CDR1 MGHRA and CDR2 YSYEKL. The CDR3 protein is CASSQGTSWTSSYEQYF. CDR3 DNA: TGCGCCAGCAGCCAAGGGACTAGCTGGACCAGCTCCTACGAGCAGTACTTC.

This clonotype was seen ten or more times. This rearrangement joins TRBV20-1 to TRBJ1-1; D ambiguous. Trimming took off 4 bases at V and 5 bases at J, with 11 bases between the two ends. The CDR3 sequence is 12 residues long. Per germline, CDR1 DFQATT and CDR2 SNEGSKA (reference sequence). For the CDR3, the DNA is TGCAGTGCTAAAACAGTAATTACTGAAGCTTTCTTT. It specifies CSAKTVITEAFF.

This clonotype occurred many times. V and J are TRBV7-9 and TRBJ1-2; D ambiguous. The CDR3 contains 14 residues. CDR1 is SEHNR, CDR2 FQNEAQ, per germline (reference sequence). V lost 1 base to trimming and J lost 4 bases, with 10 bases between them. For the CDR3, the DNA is TGTGCCAGCAGCTTAGGGGTCATCAGCTATGGCTACACCTTC. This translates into CASSLGVISYGYTF.